A single sample is the source of the 30 T cell receptor beta chains below, sequenced in a study of T-cell reconstitution after alpha-beta-depleted transplantation in children. Library preparation (for TCRbeta) was performed with unique molecular identifiers. TCRdb ran MiXCR on the PCR reads and lists one entry per CDR3 protein. The sample lists about 340,000 distinct CDR3 sequences, 10% seen once, with under 3% in the top ten. Sample: PBMCs from the stem cell graft donor, taken from the stem cell graft. Source of these receptors: a human donor who donated a stem cell graft to a child with acute lymphoblastic leukemia.

This clonotype was recorded a few times. This sequence joins TRBV7-9 and TRBJ2-1; 12 bases map to TRBD1. From germline, CDR1 is SEHNR and CDR2 FQNEAQ (reference sequence). J lost 7 bases, V lost 5 bases, and 6 bases had no gene match. The CDR3 contains 15 residues. CDR3 sequence reads: CASSVSGQGANEQFF. In DNA form, the CDR3 reads TGTGCCAGCAGCGTCTCGGGACAGGGGGCGAATGAGCAGTTCTTC.

This clonotype was counted only a few times. The chain couples TRBV12-3 or TRBV12-4 to TRBJ2-5; a possible D gene is TRBD2 (6 bases). The CDR3 covers 17 residues. Between the trimmed V and J ends, which lost 1 base and 9 bases, there was a span of 24 bases. CDR3 sequence: CASSLGAGGPLGRAQYF. The CDR3 DNA sequence: TGTGCCAGCAGTTTAGGGGCAGGAGGGCCGCTCGGTCGGGCCCAGTACTTC.

This clonotype was counted only a few times. V is TRBV5-1 and J is TRBJ2-3; D call uncertain. The CDR3 spans 13 residues. Germline V CDR1 and CDR2: SGHRS, YFSETQ. Trimming stripped 3 bases from V and 7 bases from J, with 12 bases between. The CDR3 protein is CASSYENDHTQYF. CDR3 DNA sequence: TGCGCCAGCAGCTACGAAAATGACCATACGCAGTATTTT.

This clonotype was seen a handful of times. The V gene is TRBV7-9, the J gene TRBJ2-7, with D unresolved. The CDR3 has 12 residues. V was pared by 5 bases and J by 4 bases, with 9 bases between. From germline, CDR1 is SEHNR and CDR2 FQNEAQ (reference sequence). CDR3 loop: CASSLRRYEQYF. The DNA of the CDR3 is TGTGCCAGCAGCCTGCGACGGTACGAGCAGTACTTC. The full variable domain, completed using reference TRBV7-9 and TRBJ2-7, is DTGVSQNPRHKITKRGQNVTFRCDPISEHNRLYWYRQTLGQGPEFLTYFQNEAQLEKSRLLSDRFSAERPKGSFSTLEIQRTEQGDSAMYLCASSLRRYEQYFGPGTRLTVT.

Only a few counts were recorded for this clonotype. The chain links TRBV20-1 to TRBJ2-3; 8 bases fit TRBD1. The CDR3 consists of 15 residues. Germline V gives CDR1 DFQATT, CDR2 SNEGSKA (reference sequence). The V gene end was trimmed by 6 bases and the J gene end by 0 bases; junction bases not matched to a gene: 8. The CDR3 sequence is CSAVDRVLSTDTQYF. In DNA form, the CDR3 reads TGCAGTGCGGTGGACAGGGTTCTGAGCACAGATACGCAGTATTTT.

This clonotype has a count of ten or more. The chain has TRBV5-5 and TRBJ2-1; 7 bases agree with TRBD1. The V gene end was trimmed by 6 bases and the J gene end by 0 bases; junction bases not matched to a gene: 9. Germline assignment: CDR1 SGHKS and CDR2 YYEKEE (reference sequence). This CDR3 comprises 16 residues. The CDR3 DNA follows: TGTGCCAGCAAGGAGGACAGGCCAAGCTCCTACAATGAGCAGTTCTTC. It specifies CASKEDRPSSYNEQFF.

This clonotype was seen many times. V usage is TRBV4-3 and J usage is TRBJ2-1; the match to TRBD2 covers 11 bases. Germline assignment: CDR1 LGHNA and CDR2 YSLEER. This CDR3 contains 16 residues. With 5 bases clipped from V and 6 bases from J, the junction kept 9 bases outside the gene matches. Here the CDR3 DNA reads TGCGCCAGCAGCAAACGGGGGCTAGCGGGAGGCAATGAGCAGTTCTTC. This codes for CASSKRGLAGGNEQFF.

This clonotype was seen only a few times. This chain joins TRBV27 and TRBJ2-1; 9 nucleotides agree with TRBD2. V was clipped by 6 bases and J by 6 bases; unmatched bases: 6. The CDR3 spans 14 residues. Germline CDR1 is MNHEY and CDR2 is SMNVEV (reference sequence). The CDR3 spells CASRLAGGSNEQFF. CDR3 in DNA: TGTGCCAGCAGACTAGCGGGTGGGTCCAATGAGCAGTTCTTC.

This clonotype has at least ten counts. J is TRBJ1-5 and V is TRBV12-3 or TRBV12-4, with D possibly being TRBD1 (5 bases). V dropped 4 bases and J dropped 6 bases, with 7 bases sitting between them. The CDR3 covers 12 residues. The CDR3 DNA reads as TGTGCCAGCAGTTCAGGGTCTCAGCCCCAGCATTTT. Encoded protein: CASSSGSQPQHF.

Ten or more counts support this clonotype. The V and J genes are TRBV4-2 and TRBJ1-4; D is possibly TRBD1 (5 bases). Germline values: CDR1 LGHNA, CDR2 YNFKEQ. Trimming took 2 bases from V and 8 from J, leaving 18 bases between them. The CDR3 loop spans 16 amino acids. CDR3 sequence: CASSQTRGRGEEKLFF. CDR3 DNA sequence: TGTGCCAGCAGCCAAACCCGGGGTAGGGGAGAGGAAAAACTGTTTTTT.

This clonotype occurred a few times. This chain joins TRBV5-1 and TRBJ2-3; D may match TRBD1 or TRBD2 (5 bases each). This CDR3 comprises 15 residues. Germline values: CDR1 SGHRS, CDR2 YFSETQ. V lost 1 base to trimming and J lost 0 bases, with 9 bases between them. The CDR3 loop is CASSLRDQSTDTQYF. As DNA, the CDR3 is TGCGCCAGCAGCTTGCGGGACCAGAGCACAGATACGCAGTATTTT.

Only a few counts were recorded for this clonotype. The V call is TRBV7-2, the J call TRBJ1-4, with 8 bases that match TRBD1. The CDR3 is made up of 14 amino acids. Germline V CDR1 and CDR2: SGHTA, FQGNSA. V lost 1 base and J lost 6; bases outside the gene matches: 1. The CDR3 is CASSLGTGYEKLFF. The CDR3 DNA follows: TGTGCCAGCAGCTTAGGGACAGGGTATGAAAAACTGTTTTTT.

The rearrangement uses TRBV2 and TRBJ1-4, with unresolved D. The V gene's germline CDR1 is SNHLY and CDR2 FYNNEI. Trimming stripped 3 bases from V and 7 bases from J, with 12 bases between. The CDR3 length is 14 residues. DNA of the CDR3: TGTGCCAGCAGTGATCGGGCTTATAGTGAAAAACTGTTTTTT. As protein: CASSDRAYSEKLFF. The variable domain in full, with the rest retrieved from reference TRBV2 and TRBJ1-4, is EPEVTQTPSHQVTQMGQEVILRCVPISNHLYFYWYRQILGQKVEFLVSFYNNEISEKSEIFDDQFSVERPDGSNFTLKIRSTKLEDSAMYFCASSDRAYSEKLFFGSGTQLSVL.

This clonotype was counted at least ten times. CDR3 coding DNA: TGTGCCAGCAGCCAGGGGACTAACGGGCAGCCCCAGCATTTT. This gives the protein CASSQGTNGQPQHF. The rearrangement joins TRBV7-2 to TRBJ1-5; possibly TRBD1 for D (6 bases). CDR3 length equals 14 residues. Germline V lookup: CDR1 SGHTA, CDR2 FQGNSA. Trimming pared 5 bases from V and 7 bases from J, leaving 15 bases between.

Ten or more counts support this clonotype. V usage is TRBV27 and J usage is TRBJ2-7; 10 bases line up with TRBD2. Germline V gene lookup returns CDR1 MNHEY and CDR2 SMNVEV (reference sequence). The CDR3 consists of 15 residues. V lost 6 bases and J lost 2; bases outside the gene matches: 7. In nucleotides, the CDR3 is TGTGCCAGCAGGCCAGGACTAGCGGAAACCTACGAGCAGTACTTC. The encoded protein is CASRPGLAETYEQYF.

There are many counts of this clonotype. V and J are TRBV28 and TRBJ2-3; 8 bases map to TRBD2. Germline V gives CDR1 MDHEN, CDR2 SYDVKM. This CDR3 contains 14 residues. J gave up 1 base and V 8 bases, and 5 bases lay outside the gene matches. The CDR3 loop is CASFSGARTDTQYF. The DNA of the CDR3 is TGTGCCAGCTTTAGCGGGGCTCGCACAGATACGCAGTATTTT.

Concerning this clonotype itself: At one boundary the junction diverges from the germline segment, which might be a read error. The V call is TRBV3-1, the J call TRBJ2-1; 8 nucleotides agree with TRBD2. Germline assignment: CDR1 LGHDT and CDR2 YNNKEL (reference sequence). The CDR3 extends over 14 amino acids. The CDR3 bases are TGTGCCAGCAGTCAAGGACTAGCAGCTAGTGAGCAGTTCTTC. Its translation is CASSQGLAASEQFF.

The rearrangement uses TRBV7-9 and TRBJ1-4; D gene unclear. Trimming pared 5 bases from V and 10 bases from J, leaving 14 bases between. The germline V gene has CDR1 SEHNR and CDR2 FQNEAQ (reference sequence). CDR3 length equals 13 residues. The CDR3 protein is CASSPPSVGKLFF. The CDR3 coding sequence is TGTGCCAGCAGCCCCCCCTCTGTGGGAAAACTGTTTTTT. Drawing the rest from reference TRBV7-9 and TRBJ1-4, the complete variable domain is DTGVSQNPRHKITKRGQNVTFRCDPISEHNRLYWYRQTLGQGPEFLTYFQNEAQLEKSRLLSDRFSAERPKGSFSTLEIQRTEQGDSAMYLCASSPPSVGKLFFGSGTQLSVL.

J is TRBJ2-7 and V is TRBV29-1; 8 nucleotides agree with TRBD2. J was trimmed by 1 base and V by 5 bases; bases with no gene match: 7. CDR1 SQVTM and CDR2 ANQGSEA come from the germline V gene. This CDR3 is 14 amino acids long. CDR3 coding DNA: TGCAGCGTTTTCGGGACTAGAGGATCCTACGAGCAGTACTTC. Amino acids: CSVFGTRGSYEQYF.

This clonotype was picked up a small number of times. This chain's CDR3 is CASSFGPQWNEQFF. CDR3 coding DNA: TGCGCCAGCAGCTTCGGACCACAATGGAATGAGCAGTTCTTC. This chain connects TRBV5-1 to TRBJ2-1; D unresolved. In germline, CDR1 is SGHRS, CDR2 YFSETQ. The V end lost 2 bases, the J end lost 7 bases, and 13 bases lay between the germline ends. The CDR3 loop spans 14 amino acids.

This clonotype was counted many times. The chain employs TRBV7-2 and TRBJ2-3, with D hard to call. The CDR3 runs 12 residues. The ends were cut back, 7 bases at V and 3 bases at J, with 8 bases in the middle. CDR1 and CDR2 (germline): SGHTA, FQGNSA. The CDR3 loop reads CASTVRTDTQYF. The CDR3, as DNA: TGTGCCAGCACCGTAAGAACAGATACGCAGTATTTT.

This clonotype was counted ten times or more. The gene calls are TRBV9 and TRBJ2-3; D may match TRBD1 or TRBD2 (5 bases each). The CDR3 length is 15 residues. Per germline, CDR1 SGDLS and CDR2 YYNGEE. V was shortened by 0 bases and J by 6 bases, with 14 bases between the two germline ends. DNA for the CDR3: TGTGCCAGCAGCGTAGTGGGGGAAGACCGGGATACGCAGTATTTT. Translating gives CASSVVGEDRDTQYF.

This clonotype has a handful of counts. The chain has TRBV5-5 and TRBJ2-7; D may be TRBD1 (5 bases). CDR3 length equals 14 residues. V was pared by 0 bases and J by 3 bases, with 10 bases between. The V gene's germline CDR1 is SGHKS and CDR2 YYEKEE (reference sequence). The CDR3 nucleotides are TGTGCCAGCAGCTTGGATGCAGGGTTCTACGAGCAGTACTTC. This gives the protein CASSLDAGFYEQYF.

The gene calls are TRBV7-3 and TRBJ2-5; D perhaps matches TRBD1 (5 bases). V was shortened by 1 base and J by 2 bases, with 11 bases between the two germline ends. The CDR3 length is 15 residues. Germline-derived CDR1 and CDR2 are SGHTA and FQGTGA. CDR3 nucleotides: TGTGCCAGCAGCTTAAACGCAGGGCCTCAAGAGACCCAGTACTTC. Its translation is CASSLNAGPQETQYF. Full variable domain (missing parts from reference TRBV7-3 and TRBJ2-5): GAGVSQTPSNKVTEKGKYVELRCDPISGHTALYWYRQSLGQGPEFLIYFQGTGAADDSGLPNDRFFAVRPEGSVSTLKIQRTERGDSAVYLCASSLNAGPQETQYFGPGTRLLVL.

The table lists this clonotype with a few counts. The chain links TRBV4-1 to TRBJ1-4; no firm D call. This CDR3 spans 15 amino acids. Trimming pared 3 bases from V and 5 bases from J, leaving 13 bases between. Germline values: CDR1 MGHRA, CDR2 YSYEKL. Here the CDR3 reads CASSQARSRNEKLFF. CDR3 nucleotide sequence: TGCGCCAGCAGCCAGGCTCGCTCCAGGAATGAAAAACTGTTTTTT.

V usage is TRBV12-5 and J usage is TRBJ2-3, with D uncertain. V lost 4 bases, J lost 0 bases, and 11 bases lay in between. Germline loops: CDR1 LGHNT, CDR2 FRNRAP. This CDR3 comprises 15 residues. CDR3 region: CASGSPLSSTDTQYF. The CDR3 region has the DNA TGTGCTAGTGGTTCCCCGCTATCTAGCACAGATACGCAGTATTTT. The full variable domain, rest sourced from reference TRBV12-5 and TRBJ2-3, is DARVTQTPRHKVTEMGQEVTMRCQPILGHNTVFWYRQTMMQGLELLAYFRNRAPLDDSGMPKDRFSAEMPDATLATLKIQPSEPRDSAVYFCASGSPLSSTDTQYFGPGTRLTVL.

This clonotype was observed a few times. V usage is TRBV12-3 or TRBV12-4 and J usage is TRBJ2-7, with TRBD2 identical over 8 bases. This CDR3 spans 15 amino acids. Germline trimming cut 2 bases from V and 2 bases from J; bases unmatched to any gene: 5. The DNA of the CDR3 is TGTGCCAGCAGTTTAATCGGGAGGGTGACCTACGAGCAGTACTTC. Translation: CASSLIGRVTYEQYF.

This clonotype was seen repeatedly, ten times or more. This chain uses TRBV7-9 with TRBJ2-1, with a weak D call TRBD1 (6 bases). V lost 5 bases, J lost 11 bases, and 16 bases lay in between. This CDR3 contains 13 residues. Germline CDR1 SEHNR, CDR2 FQNEAQ (reference sequence). CDR3 DNA: TGTGCCAGCAGCCCTACAACAGGGTTCAAGCAGTTCTTC. Its translation is CASSPTTGFKQFF.

This chain connects TRBV28 to TRBJ2-2; tentative D call: TRBD1 (5 bases). V was trimmed by 6 bases and J by 7 bases, leaving 18 bases between them. The CDR3 runs 15 residues. In germline, CDR1 is MDHEN, CDR2 SYDVKM. The CDR3 nucleotides are TGTGCCAGCAGCTCAGGGATACCGAAAGACGGGGAGCTGTTTTTT. Translated: CASSSGIPKDGELFF.

V is TRBV7-9 and J is TRBJ2-3; D not resolved. Germline CDR1 SEHNR, CDR2 FQNEAQ (reference sequence). V lost 0 bases to trimming and J lost 5 bases, with 9 bases between them. This CDR3 contains 14 residues. The CDR3 DNA sequence: TGTGCCAGCAGCTTAGCTCGCCGAAAAGATACGCAGTATTTT. Translated: CASSLARRKDTQYF.